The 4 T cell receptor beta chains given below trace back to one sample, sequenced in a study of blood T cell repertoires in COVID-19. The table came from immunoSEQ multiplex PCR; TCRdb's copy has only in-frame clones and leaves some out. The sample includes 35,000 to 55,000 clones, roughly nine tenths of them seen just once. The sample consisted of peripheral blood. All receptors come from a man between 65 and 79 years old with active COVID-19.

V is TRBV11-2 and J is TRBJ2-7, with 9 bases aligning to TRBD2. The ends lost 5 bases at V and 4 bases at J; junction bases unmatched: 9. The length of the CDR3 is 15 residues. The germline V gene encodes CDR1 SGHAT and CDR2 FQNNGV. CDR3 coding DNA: TGTGCCAGCAGCCTCGGGACTAGCCTGGGTTACGAGCAGTACTTC. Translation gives CASSLGTSLGYEQYF.

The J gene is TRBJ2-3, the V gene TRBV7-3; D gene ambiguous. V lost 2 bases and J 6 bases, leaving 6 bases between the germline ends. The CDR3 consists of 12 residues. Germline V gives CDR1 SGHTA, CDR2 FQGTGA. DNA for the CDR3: TGTGCCAGCAGCTTATTCGGTGATACGCAGTATTTT. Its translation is CASSLFGDTQYF.

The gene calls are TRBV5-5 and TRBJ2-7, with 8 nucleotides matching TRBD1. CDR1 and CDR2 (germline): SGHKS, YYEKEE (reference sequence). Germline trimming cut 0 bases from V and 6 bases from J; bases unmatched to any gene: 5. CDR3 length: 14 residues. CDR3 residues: CASSLERQGSEQYF. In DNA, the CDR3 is TGTGCCAGCAGCTTGGAAAGACAGGGGAGCGAGCAGTACTTC.

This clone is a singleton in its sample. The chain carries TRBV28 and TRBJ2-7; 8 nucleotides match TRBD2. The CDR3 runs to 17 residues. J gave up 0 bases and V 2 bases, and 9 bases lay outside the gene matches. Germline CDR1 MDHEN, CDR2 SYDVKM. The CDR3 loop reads CASSLGRRGGLSYEQYF. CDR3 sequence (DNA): TGTGCCAGCAGTTTAGGGCGTCGGGGGGGCCTCTCCTACGAGCAGTACTTC.